This entry lists 30 T cell receptor beta chains sequenced from one sample in a study of cytomegalovirus exposure and HLA in healthy donors. With 60 Vbeta and 13 Jbeta primers, the PCR was carried out. Measured with immunoSEQ multiplex PCR; TCRdb has only the in-frame clones, and not every one. Of approximately 200,000 clones listed, about three quarters are singletons. Specimen: PBMCs. All receptors come from a man aged 18 to 30 in good health and CMV-seronegative.

The gene calls are TRBV5-6 and TRBJ2-7; 12 nucleotides line up with TRBD2. CDR3 length: 15 amino acids. Germline V gene sequence: CDR1 SGHDT, CDR2 YYEEEE. The V gene end was trimmed by 2 bases and the J gene end by 6 bases; junction bases not matched to a gene: 6. CDR3 protein: CASSFRTSGTTEQYF. In DNA, the CDR3 is TGTGCCAGCAGCTTTCGGACTAGCGGGACGACCGAGCAGTACTTC.

Here the CDR3 reads CASSLAGQIPTYEQYF. In DNA form, the CDR3 reads TGTGCCAGCAGCTTAGCGGGACAGATTCCTACCTACGAGCAGTACTTC. V usage is TRBV7-2 and J usage is TRBJ2-7, with 7 bases fitting TRBD1. The V gene end was trimmed by 0 bases and the J gene end by 2 bases; junction bases not matched to a gene: 7. The germline V gene encodes CDR1 SGHTA and CDR2 FQGNSA. This CDR3 has 16 residues.

The rearrangement uses TRBV29-1 and TRBJ2-3; D remains ambiguous. Trimming shortened V by 1 base and J by 2 bases, and 7 bases separated the two germline ends. The CDR3 is 13 residues long. Looked up from germline, CDR1 is SQVTM and CDR2 is ANQGSEA. The CDR3 region is CSVEVAVTDTQYF. CDR3 coding DNA: TGCAGCGTTGAAGTCGCAGTCACAGATACGCAGTATTTT.

The chain combines TRBV11-2 with TRBJ2-3; D perhaps matches TRBD2 (6 bases). Germline V gene sequence: CDR1 SGHAT, CDR2 FQNNGV. CDR3 size: 16 residues. Between the trimmed V and J ends, which lost 0 bases and 3 bases, there was a span of 13 bases. The CDR3 DNA sequence: TGTGCCAGCAGCTTAGAGTGGGAGGACTTAACAGATACGCAGTATTTT. Its protein is CASSLEWEDLTDTQYF.

The chain combines TRBV11-3 with TRBJ2-2; perhaps TRBD2 as D (7 bases). The CDR3 is 16 amino acids. Deletions cut 5 bases from V and 4 bases from J, with 17 bases between. Germline V gene data show CDR1 as SGHNT and CDR2 as YENEEA. The CDR3 region is CASSLRAGAGTGELFF. As DNA, the CDR3 is TGTGCCAGCAGCCTCCGTGCGGGGGCAGGCACCGGGGAGCTGTTTTTT.

The rearrangement uses TRBV27 and TRBJ2-7, with 8 positions matching TRBD1. The V gene end was trimmed by 5 bases and the J gene end by 6 bases; junction bases not matched to a gene: 9. CDR3 length: 14 amino acids. Per germline, CDR1 MNHEY and CDR2 SMNVEV (reference sequence). The CDR3 nucleotides are TGTGCCAGCAGTCCTCGGACAGGGAGCCTCGAGCAGTACTTC. This translates into CASSPRTGSLEQYF.

The chain joins TRBV9 to TRBJ2-1; TRBD2 aligns across 12 bases. The CDR3 spans 16 residues. Germline CDR1 is SGDLS and CDR2 is YYNGEE. J gave up 2 bases and V 3 bases, and 3 bases lay outside the gene matches. The CDR3 loop is CASSGLAGGTYNEQFF. The CDR3 nucleotides read TGTGCCAGCAGCGGTCTAGCGGGAGGGACCTACAATGAGCAGTTCTTC.

The CDR3 sequence: CASTISDRVGGYTF. The CDR3 DNA reads as TGTGCCAGCACCATATCCGACAGGGTCGGTGGCTACACCTTC. The chain combines TRBV7-2 with TRBJ1-2; 7 bases line up with TRBD1. The ends lost 7 bases at V and 7 bases at J; junction bases unmatched: 12. The CDR3 covers 14 residues. Germline CDR1 is SGHTA and CDR2 is FQGNSA.

In nucleotides, the CDR3 is TGTGCCAGCAGGGGGAGTCAGCCCCAGCATTTT. This encodes CASRGSQPQHF. V is TRBV28 and J is TRBJ1-5; D gene unclear. Germline CDR1 is MDHEN and CDR2 is SYDVKM. The CDR3 has 11 residues. V shed 6 bases and J shed 6 bases, with 6 bases lying between them.

This sequence joins TRBV2 and TRBJ2-7, with 12 positions matching TRBD2. V dropped 3 bases and J dropped 1; count of bases not matched to a gene: 4. Germline V gives CDR1 SNHLY, CDR2 FYNNEI. This CDR3 spans 16 amino acids. The CDR3 nucleotides are TGTGCCAGCAGTGAGACGACTAGCGGGGGTTCCTACGAGCAGTACTTC. Translating gives CASSETTSGGSYEQYF. Complete variable domain (other parts from reference TRBV2 and TRBJ2-7): EPEVTQTPSHQVTQMGQEVILRCVPISNHLYFYWYRQILGQKVEFLVSFYNNEISEKSEIFDDQFSVERPDGSNFTLKIRSTKLEDSAMYFCASSETTSGGSYEQYFGPGTRLTVT.

The V gene is TRBV11-2, the J gene TRBJ2-2; D possibly corresponds to TRBD2 (7 bases). The CDR3 is 13 amino acids. Germline lookup yields CDR1 SGHAT and CDR2 FQNNGV. The V and J ends lost 9 bases and 6 bases respectively, with 14 bases between them. The CDR3 sequence is CASARGASGELFF. CDR3 DNA: TGTGCCAGTGCTCGGGGGGCGTCCGGGGAGCTGTTTTTT.

Comment on this clone: A junction boundary mismatches the germline segment, possibly from a read error. Other DNA variants within this sample encode the same CDR3. The chain combines TRBV15 with TRBJ1-6; D remains unclear. The CDR3 is 14 amino acids. CDR1 is LNHNV, CDR2 YYDKDF, per germline (reference sequence). CDR3 coding DNA: TGTGCCACTAGCAGAGATGGGAGCAATTCACCCCTCCACTTT. Its translation is CATSRDGSNSPLHF.

This clone has a single count. This chain uses TRBV29-1 with TRBJ2-5; D might be TRBD2 (5 bases). V lost 5 bases and J lost 1, with 14 bases in between. This CDR3 region has 14 residues. CDR1 is SQVTM, CDR2 ANQGSEA, per germline. The chain's CDR3 is CSVKTGLIQETQYF. The DNA of the CDR3 is TGCAGCGTTAAAACTGGACTCATCCAAGAGACCCAGTACTTC.

The chain is built from TRBV4-2 and TRBJ1-1; D remains unclear. CDR1 is LGHNA and CDR2 is YNFKEQ in the germline V gene. Trimming took off 0 bases at V and 5 bases at J, with 19 bases between the two ends. The CDR3 is 17 residues long. The CDR3 protein is CASSQEPGSSVRTEAFF. DNA of the CDR3: TGTGCCAGCAGCCAAGAACCAGGTAGTAGTGTTCGGACTGAAGCTTTCTTT.

This chain connects TRBV7-2 to TRBJ2-7, with a weak D call TRBD1 (6 bases). Germline CDR1 SGHTA, CDR2 FQGNSA. The CDR3 is 15 residues long. Trimming shortened V by 1 base and J by 3 bases, and 13 bases separated the two germline ends. The CDR3 bases are TGTGCCAGCAGCTTAGACAGGGCCAGTTTCTACGAGCAGTACTTC. Protein product: CASSLDRASFYEQYF.

V and J are TRBV4-3 and TRBJ2-4, with unresolved D. V lost 2 bases to trimming and J lost 6 bases, with 17 bases between them. The CDR3 loop spans 16 amino acids. Germline CDR1 and CDR2: LGHNA and YSLEER. The CDR3 DNA reads as TGCGCCAGCAGCCAAACGCCCGTCTCCGAGCGAAACATTCAGTACTTC. It specifies CASSQTPVSERNIQYF.

J is TRBJ1-2 and V is TRBV7-8; 8 bases are shared with TRBD1. Losses at the gene ends were 5 bases for V and 5 bases for J; bases not matched to a gene: 4. Germline V lookup: CDR1 SGHVS, CDR2 FQNEAQ. The CDR3 has 13 residues. The CDR3 bases are TGTGCCAGCAGCCCGGACAGGGCATATGGCTACACCTTC. Protein sequence: CASSPDRAYGYTF.

This clone appeared a single time. This chain connects TRBV18 to TRBJ2-7; TRBD2 agrees at 9 bases. V was pared by 3 bases and J by 2 bases, with 11 bases of the junction left unmatched. The CDR3 consists of 17 residues. CDR1 and CDR2 from the germline V gene are KGHSH and LQKENI. CDR3 residues: CASSPGWQREETYEQYF. CDR3 DNA sequence: TGTGCCAGCTCACCTGGTTGGCAGCGGGAGGAGACCTACGAGCAGTACTTC.

The J gene is TRBJ1-2, the V gene TRBV9, with D unresolved. CDR1 is SGDLS, CDR2 YYNGEE, per germline. The CDR3 has 14 residues. The V end lost 3 bases, the J end lost 1 base, and 10 bases lay between the germline ends. CDR3 bases: TGTGCCAGCAGCGACAGTCAGGTTAACTATGGCTACACCTTC. Translation: CASSDSQVNYGYTF.

The chain joins TRBV2 to TRBJ2-3; 13 bases agree with TRBD2. J gave up 3 bases and V 6 bases, and 6 bases lay outside the gene matches. Per germline, CDR1 SNHLY and CDR2 FYNNEI. The CDR3 extends over 16 amino acids. In nucleotides, the CDR3 is TGTGCCAGCAGGGAGGGACTAGCGGGGTCGACAGATACGCAGTATTTT. This sequence encodes CASREGLAGSTDTQYF.

As DNA, the CDR3 is TGTGCCAGCAGTTACGGGGGGGTCGGGGGCAATCAGCCCCAGCATTTT. Translation: CASSYGGVGGNQPQHF. The chain employs TRBV6-6 and TRBJ1-5, with a tentative D call TRBD1 (5 bases). V lost 2 bases to trimming and J lost 2 bases, with 13 bases between them. The CDR3 extends over 16 amino acids. Germline CDR1 and CDR2: MNHNY and SVGAGI (reference sequence).

The chain recombines TRBV27 with TRBJ2-1, with D perhaps TRBD2 (6 bases). The CDR3 extends over 16 amino acids. In germline, CDR1 is MNHEY, CDR2 SMNVEV (reference sequence). V was cut by 5 bases and J by 1 base, with 15 bases left in between. The CDR3 sequence is CASSPDVGRSYNEQFF. In DNA form, the CDR3 reads TGTGCCAGCAGTCCTGATGTGGGGAGGTCCTACAATGAGCAGTTCTTC.

This clone was seen only a few times. The V call is TRBV2, the J call TRBJ2-2, with 11 bases aligning to TRBD1. V gave up 7 bases and J gave up 2 bases; unmatched junction bases: 6. Germline CDR1 is SNHLY and CDR2 is FYNNEI. The CDR3 consists of 16 residues. The CDR3 loop reads CASKLGTGGNTGELFF. The CDR3, as DNA: TGTGCCAGCAAACTAGGGACAGGGGGTAACACCGGGGAGCTGTTTTTT.

J is TRBJ1-6 and V is TRBV6-5; no clear D. Trimming took off 6 bases at V and 8 bases at J, with 14 bases between the two ends. The CDR3 consists of 14 residues. CDR1 MNHEY and CDR2 SVGAGI come from the germline V gene. CDR3 sequence reads: CASSSTLADSPLHF. The CDR3 nucleotides are TGTGCCAGCAGCTCTACCCTGGCGGATTCACCCCTCCACTTT.

J is TRBJ1-1 and V is TRBV30; D is possibly TRBD1 (5 bases). Per the germline V gene, CDR1 is GTSNPN and CDR2 is SVGIG (reference sequence). Trimming pared 2 bases from V and 5 bases from J, leaving 18 bases between. The CDR3 is 15 amino acids. The DNA of the CDR3 is TGTGCCTGGAGTAACGGGGCAACCCGGGGGACTGAAGCTTTCTTT. This translates into CAWSNGATRGTEAFF.

This clone has more than one count but fewer than ten. V is TRBV10-3 and J is TRBJ1-3, with a possible D match to TRBD1 (5 bases). Germline V gives CDR1 ENHRY, CDR2 SYGVKD. V gave up 5 bases and J gave up 3 bases, with 11 bases separating them. The CDR3 contains 14 residues. The CDR3 DNA is TGTGCCATCAGTCCTGGGACTCTTGGAAACACCATATATTTT. This encodes CAISPGTLGNTIYF.

The V gene is TRBV4-1, the J gene TRBJ1-1; 9 nucleotides agree with TRBD1. The CDR3 contains 15 residues. V was clipped by 1 base and J by 5 bases; unmatched bases: 5. The V gene's germline CDR1 is MGHRA and CDR2 YSYEKL. The chain's CDR3 is CASSQGGQGVTEAFF. CDR3 in DNA: TGCGCCAGCAGCCAAGGGGGACAGGGAGTAACTGAAGCTTTCTTT.

The chain uses TRBV2 and TRBJ1-1, with TRBD1 matching 7 bases. Germline CDR1 is SNHLY and CDR2 is FYNNEI. The CDR3 loop spans 14 amino acids. V shed 6 bases, J shed 2 bases, and the junction held 6 bases outside the gene matches. The CDR3 DNA is TGTGCCAGCAGGAAGGGACAGCCCAACACTGAAGCTTTCTTT. Translation: CASRKGQPNTEAFF.

V usage is TRBV7-9 and J usage is TRBJ2-7; D is undetermined. From germline, CDR1 is SEHNR and CDR2 FQNEAQ (reference sequence). The CDR3 runs 12 residues. Trimming stripped 5 bases from V and 4 bases from J, with 9 bases between. Written as DNA, the CDR3 is TGTGCCAGCAGCCCGCGTCTGTACGAGCAGTACTTC. Residues: CASSPRLYEQYF.

This chain uses TRBV11-3 with TRBJ2-5; 12 bases are shared with TRBD2. V dropped 5 bases and J dropped 5; count of bases not matched to a gene: 9. This CDR3 is built from 16 residues. Per the germline V gene, CDR1 is SGHNT and CDR2 is YENEEA. CDR3 amino acids: CASSPRTSGAGETQYF. CDR3 DNA sequence: TGTGCCAGCAGCCCACGGACTAGCGGGGCCGGGGAGACCCAGTACTTC.